The rows below give T cell receptor beta chains drawn from one sample of a study of monozygotic twins with inflammatory bowel disease. TCRdb reprocessed the 5' RACE reads; each CDR3 protein has one entry and no DNA is given. The sample spans about 160,000 distinct CDR3 sequences; the ten largest clones claim roughly 2.4%. Sequenced: blood. The receptors come from a human donor with ulcerative colitis or Crohn's disease, or a healthy co-twin of an affected twin (not recorded which). Both conserved end residues are part of each CDR3.

CDR3 length: 12; J gene: TRBJ2-7; V gene: TRBV5-6; CDR3 protein: CASSLSEYEQYF
CDR3 length: 11; J gene: TRBJ1-1; V gene: TRBV12-3/TRBV12-4; CDR3 protein: CASSSIMTAFF
CDR3 length: 15; J gene: TRBJ2-5; V gene: TRBV20-1; CDR3 protein: CSARDVAGWGETQYF
CDR3 length: 14; J gene: TRBJ1-5; V gene: TRBV7-9; CDR3 protein: CASSSGGQDQPQHF
CDR3 length: 14; J gene: TRBJ2-2; V gene: TRBV7-9; CDR3 protein: CASSLSGHTGELFF
CDR3 length: 13; J gene: TRBJ2-7; V gene: TRBV7-2; CDR3 protein: CASSPHENYEQYF
CDR3 length: 15; J gene: TRBJ2-5; V gene: TRBV20-1; CDR3 protein: CSARDSQEYQETQYF
CDR3 length: 15; J gene: TRBJ2-1; V gene: TRBV7-9; CDR3 protein: CASTYSGRPSDEQFF
CDR3 length: 13; J gene: TRBJ2-3; V gene: TRBV2; CDR3 protein: CASSDEYRDTQYF
CDR3 length: 17; J gene: TRBJ2-1; V gene: TRBV6-5; CDR3 protein: CASSYTSPGTSGTHRFF
CDR3 length: 14; J gene: TRBJ2-2; V gene: TRBV28; CDR3 protein: CASSPRGGPGELFF
CDR3 length: 16; J gene: TRBJ2-7; V gene: TRBV6-2/TRBV6-3; CDR3 protein: CASSRRYSGTRYEQYF
CDR3 length: 13; J gene: TRBJ2-1; V gene: TRBV2; CDR3 protein: CASRLNLYNEQFF
CDR3 length: 14; J gene: TRBJ2-2; V gene: TRBV6-2/TRBV6-3; CDR3 protein: CASRDPLRPGELFF
CDR3 length: 13; J gene: TRBJ2-5; V gene: TRBV11-2; CDR3 protein: CASRSGGGETQYF
CDR3 length: 13; J gene: TRBJ2-1; V gene: TRBV6-5; CDR3 protein: CASSLAGANEQFF
CDR3 length: 16; J gene: TRBJ2-1; V gene: TRBV6-5; CDR3 protein: CASSYSERGSYNEQFF
CDR3 length: 16; J gene: TRBJ2-3; V gene: TRBV11-3; CDR3 protein: CASSLGDSITTDTQYF
CDR3 length: 14; J gene: TRBJ1-5; V gene: TRBV2; CDR3 protein: CASSWGNSNQPQHF
CDR3 length: 14; J gene: TRBJ1-5; V gene: TRBV12-3/TRBV12-4; CDR3 protein: CASSLAGGDQPQHF
CDR3 length: 13; J gene: TRBJ2-5; V gene: TRBV7-6; CDR3 protein: CASSADQQETQYF
CDR3 length: 14; J gene: TRBJ2-7; V gene: TRBV12-5; CDR3 protein: CASGLTPGQYEQYF
CDR3 length: 13; J gene: TRBJ2-1; V gene: TRBV29-1; CDR3 protein: CSVDAGNYNEQFF
CDR3 length: 14; J gene: TRBJ2-1; V gene: TRBV11-2; CDR3 protein: CASSLGGLGNEQFF
CDR3 length: 17; J gene: TRBJ2-2; V gene: TRBV5-4; CDR3 protein: CASSLGSGRGRTGELFF
CDR3 length: 17; J gene: TRBJ2-3; V gene: TRBV19; CDR3 protein: CASSPLLRTSVTDTQYF
CDR3 length: 15; J gene: TRBJ2-7; V gene: TRBV5-4; CDR3 protein: CASSGRAGAGDEQYF
CDR3 length: 15; J gene: TRBJ1-2; V gene: TRBV4-3; CDR3 protein: CASSPKTGSNYGYTF